This passage covers 23 T cell receptor beta chains from one sample sequenced in a study of shared clonotypes between healthy human individuals. Profiled with immunoSEQ multiplex PCR; TCRdb holds only in-frame clones, not every one. The profile shows hundreds of thousands of clones, around 79% of them singletons. Sequenced material: memory CD4+ T cells sorted from blood. Subset reported: CD45RA-negative fraction. The receptors shown here come from a man younger than 40 in good health.

As regards this clone: Within the sample, other DNA sequences also encode this same CDR3. The chain recombines TRBV7-2 with TRBJ2-1, with 7 bases lining up with TRBD2. Germline CDR1 is SGHTA and CDR2 is FQGNSA. Trimming removed 1 base from V and 5 bases from J; junction bases left unmatched: 5. The CDR3 loop spans 15 amino acids. DNA for the CDR3: TGTGCCAGCAGCTTAGGCGGGAGTGGAAACAATGAGCAGTTCTTC. The encoded protein is CASSLGGSGNNEQFF.

The chain combines TRBV5-4 with TRBJ2-7, with a tentative D call TRBD2 (6 bases). Looked up from germline, CDR1 is SGHNT and CDR2 is YYREEE (reference sequence). The CDR3 totals 14 residues. The V gene lost 1 base and the J gene lost 5 bases, with 13 bases spanning the gap. The DNA of the CDR3 is TGTGCCAGCAGCTTGCAACTAGCAGTCAACGAGCAGTACTTC. Its protein product is CASSLQLAVNEQYF.

The rearrangement uses TRBV30 and TRBJ1-5; D unclear. The CDR3 spans 11 residues. From germline, CDR1 is GTSNPN and CDR2 SVGIG (reference sequence). V lost 5 bases, J lost 7 bases, and 9 bases lay in between. Written as DNA, the CDR3 is TGTGCCTGGGGGGAGGGACAGCCCCAGCATTTT. It translates to CAWGEGQPQHF.

The count of this clone is one. This sequence joins TRBV11-2 and TRBJ2-1; D call uncertain. V lost 1 base and J 10 bases, leaving 8 bases between the germline ends. The CDR3 extends over 12 amino acids. Germline-derived CDR1 and CDR2 are SGHAT and FQNNGV. The CDR3 nucleotides read TGTGCCAGCAGCTTAGTTGTGGGGGAGCAGTTCTTC. Its protein is CASSLVVGEQFF.

This clone came up many times. The same CDR3 arises from other DNA sequences in this sample as well. The chain joins TRBV7-2 to TRBJ2-3, with D possibly TRBD1 on 6 matching bases. The V end lost 5 bases, the J end lost 4 bases, and 10 bases lay between the germline ends. This CDR3 is built from 13 residues. From germline, CDR1 is SGHTA and CDR2 FQGNSA. In nucleotides, the CDR3 is TGTGCCAGCAGCCGAAACAGGGCAGATACGCAGTATTTT. It codes for CASSRNRADTQYF.

The chain carries TRBV14 and TRBJ2-2; 13 nucleotides match TRBD2. CDR1 SGHDN and CDR2 FVKESK come from the germline V gene. The junction had 6 bases not matched to a gene; V was cut back by 5 bases and J by 9 bases. The length of the CDR3 is 15 residues. The CDR3 here is CASSERTSGSRELFF. CDR3 in DNA: TGTGCCAGCAGCGAGAGGACTAGCGGGAGCCGGGAGCTGTTTTTT. Together with reference TRBV14 and TRBJ2-2, the CDR3 gives the full variable domain: EAGVTQFPSHSVIEKGQTVTLRCDPISGHDNLYWYRRVMGKEIKFLLHFVKESKQDESGMPNNRFLAERTGGTYSTLKVQPAELEDSGVYFCASSERTSGSRELFFGEGSRLTVL.

This chain connects TRBV21-1 to TRBJ1-4; TRBD1, the table's D call, was not compared with the DNA. TRBV21-1 is assigned pseudogene status. This CDR3 contains 16 residues. This chain's CDR3 is CASSKIRGPLNEKLFF. The CDR3 coding sequence is TGTGCCAGCAGCAAAATAAGGGGGCCTCTTAATGAAAAACTGTTTTTT.

This chain links TRBV7-2 with TRBJ2-3, with D possibly being TRBD1 or TRBD2 (5 bases each). The CDR3 spans 12 residues. In germline, CDR1 is SGHTA, CDR2 FQGNSA. The V and J ends lost 4 bases and 13 bases respectively, with 15 bases between them. In DNA, the CDR3 is TGTGCCAGCAGCTCCATGGACCGGGGCGAGTATTTT. It translates to CASSSMDRGEYF.

V usage is TRBV25-1 and J usage is TRBJ2-1; 12 nucleotides line up with TRBD2. The J segment lost 5 bases and the V segment lost 6 bases, leaving 5 bases of the junction unmatched. From germline, CDR1 is MGHDK and CDR2 SYGVNS. The CDR3 has 15 residues. CDR3 nucleotides: TGTGCCAGCAGAGGACTAGCGGGGTGGCACAATGAGCAGTTCTTC. Its translation: CASRGLAGWHNEQFF.

This sequence joins TRBV7-2 and TRBJ2-7; D gene ambiguous. The V end was cut by 4 bases, the J end by 4 bases, with 8 bases between. The length of the CDR3 is 12 residues. Germline CDR1 and CDR2: SGHTA and FQGNSA. CDR3 region: CASSSLGYEQYF. The DNA for the CDR3 is TGTGCCAGCAGCTCCCTAGGATACGAGCAGTACTTC.

This chain joins TRBV19 and TRBJ2-4, with D possibly being TRBD1 or TRBD2 (5 bases each). The V end lost 3 bases, the J end lost 1 base, and 7 bases lay between the germline ends. Germline V gene lookup returns CDR1 LNHDA and CDR2 SQIVND (reference sequence). There are 14 residues in the CDR3. The CDR3 DNA sequence: TGTGCCAGTAGTATCGGGACCGCCAAAAACATTCAGTACTTC. Translated: CASSIGTAKNIQYF.

The genes are TRBV6-1 and TRBJ1-5; TRBD1 might be the D (5 bases). The CDR3 has 15 residues. Trimming left V 1 base short and J 3 bases short, with 10 bases between. Per the germline V gene, CDR1 is MNHNS and CDR2 is SASEGT. This CDR3 is CASSEVVTANQPQHF. The CDR3 DNA sequence: TGTGCCAGCAGTGAAGTCGTGACAGCCAATCAGCCCCAGCATTTT.

The chain employs TRBV7-9 and TRBJ2-3; weak D call: TRBD2 (6 bases). The CDR3 loop spans 14 amino acids. Deletions cut 5 bases from V and 0 bases from J, with 9 bases between. Germline CDR1 SEHNR, CDR2 FQNEAQ (reference sequence). CDR3 residues: CASSGAGSTDTQYF. The DNA of the CDR3 is TGTGCCAGCAGCGGGGCGGGAAGCACAGATACGCAGTATTTT.

This clone showed up just a few times. The chain is built from TRBV5-6 and TRBJ1-4; D possibly corresponds to TRBD1 (5 bases). Germline CDR1 reads SGHDT; CDR2 reads YYEEEE. Trimming removed 0 bases from V and 7 bases from J, with 13 bases in between. The CDR3 loop spans 15 amino acids. Here the CDR3 DNA reads TGTGCCAGCAGCTTGGAGTATGGGGACGGTGAAAAACTGTTTTTT. It yields the protein CASSLEYGDGEKLFF.

The V and J genes are TRBV11-1 and TRBJ2-1, with TRBD1 as a possible D gene (6 bases). Trimming cost V 6 bases and J 0 bases, with 12 bases left between them. The CDR3 has 15 amino acids. Germline assignment: CDR1 SGHAT and CDR2 FQDESV (reference sequence). The CDR3 bases are TGTGCCAGCAGTTGGGGGCTTAGCTCCTACAATGAGCAGTTCTTC. It specifies CASSWGLSSYNEQFF.

This clone was seen more than once but under ten times. The chain recombines TRBV10-3 with TRBJ1-2, with D unresolved. The V end was cut by 4 bases, the J end by 8 bases, with 14 bases between. The CDR3 contains 13 residues. Germline CDR1 ENHRY, CDR2 SYGVKD. The CDR3 region is CAISVASSDGYTF. CDR3 DNA: TGTGCCATCAGTGTTGCCAGTTCCGACGGCTACACCTTC.

This chain links TRBV6-1 with TRBJ2-5, with TRBD1 matching over 8 bases. The CDR3 has 12 amino acids. V gave up 10 bases and J gave up 5 bases; unmatched junction bases: 6. In germline, CDR1 is MNHNS, CDR2 SASEGT. The CDR3 loop reads CATDRGSETQYF. Written as DNA, the CDR3 is TGTGCCACCGACAGGGGAAGCGAGACCCAGTACTTC.

This chain links TRBV2 with TRBJ1-1; unclear D gene. CDR1 and CDR2 (germline): SNHLY, FYNNEI. CDR3 length: 14 amino acids. V lost 2 bases, J lost 3 bases, and 10 bases lay in between. CDR3 region: CASSEQGRDTEAFF. CDR3 DNA sequence: TGTGCCAGCAGTGAACAAGGGAGGGACACTGAAGCTTTCTTT.

The chain links TRBV7-6 to TRBJ2-5; 8 nucleotides line up with TRBD2. V shed 8 bases and J 2 bases; nucleotides not matched to a gene: 7. The CDR3 has 14 residues. Germline V gene sequence: CDR1 SGHVS, CDR2 FNYEAQ. The CDR3 region is CASQSGSGQETQYF. The CDR3 coding sequence is TGTGCCAGCCAGAGCGGGAGTGGTCAAGAGACCCAGTACTTC.

CDR3 nucleotides: TGTGCCAGCAGTTCTAACACGAACACTGAAGCTTTCTTT. Encoded protein: CASSSNTNTEAFF. The chain is built from TRBV27 and TRBJ1-1; D is undetermined. Germline V gene lookup returns CDR1 MNHEY and CDR2 SMNVEV (reference sequence). This CDR3 contains 13 residues. V lost 4 bases and J 1 base, leaving 7 bases between the germline ends.

This clone has ten or more counts. This rearrangement joins TRBV28 to TRBJ2-7; 8 nucleotides agree with TRBD1. CDR1 and CDR2 (germline): MDHEN, SYDVKM. The CDR3 is made up of 15 amino acids. Unmatched junction bases numbered 8, after V lost 5 bases and J lost 2 bases. The CDR3 DNA is TGTGCCAGCAGTCCGAACAGGGGGTTGACCTACGAGCAGTACTTC. Residues: CASSPNRGLTYEQYF.

The CDR3 protein is CASSLSSRAGAEGYTF. The DNA for the CDR3 is TGTGCCAGCAGTTTATCTTCCCGCGCAGGGGCAGAAGGCTACACCTTC. This sequence joins TRBV27 and TRBJ1-2; D perhaps matches TRBD1 (6 bases). Per germline, CDR1 MNHEY and CDR2 SMNVEV (reference sequence). CDR3 length: 16 amino acids. With 0 bases removed from V and 8 bases from J, the gap between germline ends came to 19 bases.

CDR3 region: CASSAQGFQPQHF. In DNA form, the CDR3 reads TGTGCCAGCAGCGCACAGGGTTTTCAGCCCCAGCATTTT. The chain recombines TRBV5-6 with TRBJ1-5, with TRBD1 as a possible D gene (6 bases). Trimming took off 4 bases at V and 6 bases at J, with 11 bases between the two ends. CDR3 size: 13 residues. In germline, CDR1 is SGHDT, CDR2 YYEEEE.